This T cell receptor beta chain was profiled in a study of cytomegalovirus exposure and HLA in healthy donors. CDR1 SGHTA and CDR2 FQGTGA come from the germline V gene. V dropped 6 bases and J dropped 4; count of bases not matched to a gene: 2. The CDR3 sequence is 13 residues long. Findings and limits, study-wide: Researchers reported from a later analysis that most CMV-associated TCR beta chains appeared HLA-restricted.

This clone has only one observation. What it binds is not known. PCR involved 60 Vbeta and 13 Jbeta primers. Using immunoSEQ multiplex PCR, the repertoire was profiled, and TCRdb retains in-frame clones only, with some absent. Among approximately 150,000 clones listed, roughly three quarters were seen once. At the time of sampling, donors were nominally healthy, though unrecorded immune exposures were likely. Material: PBMCs. This receptor was identified in a male donor in good health and CMV-seronegative. V and J are TRBV7-3 and TRBJ1-4; 7 bases align to TRBD1. The CDR3 bases are TGTGCCAGCAGTCGACAGGGTAATGAAAAACTGTTTTTT. Protein: CASSRQGNEKLFF.